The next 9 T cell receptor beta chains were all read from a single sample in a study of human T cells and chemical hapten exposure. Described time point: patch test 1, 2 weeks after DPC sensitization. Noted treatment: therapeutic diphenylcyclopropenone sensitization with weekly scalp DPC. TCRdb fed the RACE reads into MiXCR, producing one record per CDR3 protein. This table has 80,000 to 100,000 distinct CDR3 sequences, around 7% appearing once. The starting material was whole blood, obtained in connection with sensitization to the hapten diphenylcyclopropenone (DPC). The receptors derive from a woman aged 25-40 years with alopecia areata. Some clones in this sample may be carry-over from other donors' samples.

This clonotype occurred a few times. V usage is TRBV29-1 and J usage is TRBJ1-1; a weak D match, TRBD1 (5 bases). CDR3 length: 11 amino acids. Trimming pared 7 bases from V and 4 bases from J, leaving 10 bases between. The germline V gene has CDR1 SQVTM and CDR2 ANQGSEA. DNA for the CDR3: TGCAGCGGCTCCGACAGCACTGAAGCTTTCTTT. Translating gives CSGSDSTEAFF.

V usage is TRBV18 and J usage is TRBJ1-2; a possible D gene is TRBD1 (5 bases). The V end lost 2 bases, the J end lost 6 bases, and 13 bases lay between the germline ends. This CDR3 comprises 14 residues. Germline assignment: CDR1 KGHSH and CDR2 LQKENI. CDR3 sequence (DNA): TGTGCCAGCTCACCATTCTCCCCGGGGGATGGCTACACCTTC. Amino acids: CASSPFSPGDGYTF.

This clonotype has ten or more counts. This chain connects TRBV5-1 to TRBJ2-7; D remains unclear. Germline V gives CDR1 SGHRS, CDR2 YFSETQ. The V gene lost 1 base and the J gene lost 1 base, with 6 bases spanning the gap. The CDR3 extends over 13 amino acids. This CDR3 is CASSLFSSYEQYF. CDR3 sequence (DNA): TGCGCCAGCAGCTTGTTTTCGTCCTACGAGCAGTACTTC.

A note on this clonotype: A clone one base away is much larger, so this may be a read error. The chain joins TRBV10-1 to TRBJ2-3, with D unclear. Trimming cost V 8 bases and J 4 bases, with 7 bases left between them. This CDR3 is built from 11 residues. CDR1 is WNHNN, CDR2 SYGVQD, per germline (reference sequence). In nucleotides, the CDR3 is TGCGCCAGCGGAGACGCAGATACGCAGTATTTT. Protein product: CASGDADTQYF.

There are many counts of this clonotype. The CDR3 coding sequence is TGTGCCAGCAGCCCTCCAGCTTTGGGCCGGATTACCCTTCCGGGCTATGGCTACACCTTC. Amino acids: CASSPPALGRITLPGYGYTF. The chain uses TRBV7-2 and TRBJ1-2, with D uncertain. The CDR3 covers 20 residues. Germline CDR1 is SGHTA and CDR2 is FQGNSA. V lost 5 bases and J lost 4, with 32 bases in between.

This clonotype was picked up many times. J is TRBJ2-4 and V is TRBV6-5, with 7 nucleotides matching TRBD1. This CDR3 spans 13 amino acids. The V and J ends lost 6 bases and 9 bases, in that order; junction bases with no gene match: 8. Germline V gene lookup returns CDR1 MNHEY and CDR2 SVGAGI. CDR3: CASSITGVGIQYF. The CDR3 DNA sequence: TGTGCCAGCAGCATAACAGGGGTGGGCATTCAGTACTTC.

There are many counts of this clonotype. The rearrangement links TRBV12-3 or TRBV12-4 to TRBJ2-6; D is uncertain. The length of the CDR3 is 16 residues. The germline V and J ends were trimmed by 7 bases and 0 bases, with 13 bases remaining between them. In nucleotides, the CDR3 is TGTGCCAGCACCATTCATGCCCTCTCTGGGGCCAACGTCCTGACTTTC. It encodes CASTIHALSGANVLTF.

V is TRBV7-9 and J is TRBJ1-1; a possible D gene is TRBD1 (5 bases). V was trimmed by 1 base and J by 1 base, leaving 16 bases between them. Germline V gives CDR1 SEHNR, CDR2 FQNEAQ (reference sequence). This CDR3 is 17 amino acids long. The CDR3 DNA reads TGTGCCAGCAGCTTAGGAGGGAGGGGAGGACGGAACACTGAAGCTTTCTTT. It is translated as CASSLGGRGGRNTEAFF. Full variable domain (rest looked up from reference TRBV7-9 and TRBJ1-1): DTGVSQNPRHKITKRGQNVTFRCDPISEHNRLYWYRQTLGQGPEFLTYFQNEAQLEKSRLLSDRFSAERPKGSFSTLEIQRTEQGDSAMYLCASSLGGRGGRNTEAFFGQGTRLTVV.

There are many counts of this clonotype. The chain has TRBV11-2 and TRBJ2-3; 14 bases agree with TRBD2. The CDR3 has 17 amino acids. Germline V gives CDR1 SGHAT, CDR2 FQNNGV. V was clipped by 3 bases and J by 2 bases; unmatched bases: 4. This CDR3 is CASSFRLAGGDTDTQYF. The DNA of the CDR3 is TGTGCCAGCAGCTTCAGACTAGCGGGGGGGGACACAGATACGCAGTATTTT. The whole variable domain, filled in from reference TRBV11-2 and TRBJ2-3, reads EAGVAQSPRYKIIEKRQSVAFWCNPISGHATLYWYQQILGQGPKLLIQFQNNGVVDDSQLPKDRFSAERLKGVDSTLKIQPAKLEDSAVYLCASSFRLAGGDTDTQYFGPGTRLTVL.